This TCR beta chain was documented in a study of a mutant IDH1 vaccine in newly diagnosed glioma. As regards this clone: The antigen remains unidentified.

CDR3 length equals 13 residues. V lost 2 bases, J lost 2 bases, and 6 bases lay in between. Germline lookup yields CDR1 MGHDK and CDR2 SYGVNS. The repertoire was sequenced with immunoSEQ multiplex PCR; TCRdb's copy has only in-frame clones and lacks some. This table holds about 56,000 clones, 86% found once. Noted time point: week 35, safety follow-up. The vaccine gave 300 ug of a 20-mer mutant IDH1 peptide subcutaneously per dose. The sample consisted of PBMCs, taken from a glioma patient whose treatment included an IDH1 peptide vaccine. The V gene is TRBV25-1, the J gene TRBJ1-2; no reliable D call. This TCR came from a man aged 40-49 years with glioma. Here the CDR3 DNA reads TGTGCCAGCAGTGAAGCGGGGAACTATGGCTACACCTTC. It encodes CASSEAGNYGYTF.